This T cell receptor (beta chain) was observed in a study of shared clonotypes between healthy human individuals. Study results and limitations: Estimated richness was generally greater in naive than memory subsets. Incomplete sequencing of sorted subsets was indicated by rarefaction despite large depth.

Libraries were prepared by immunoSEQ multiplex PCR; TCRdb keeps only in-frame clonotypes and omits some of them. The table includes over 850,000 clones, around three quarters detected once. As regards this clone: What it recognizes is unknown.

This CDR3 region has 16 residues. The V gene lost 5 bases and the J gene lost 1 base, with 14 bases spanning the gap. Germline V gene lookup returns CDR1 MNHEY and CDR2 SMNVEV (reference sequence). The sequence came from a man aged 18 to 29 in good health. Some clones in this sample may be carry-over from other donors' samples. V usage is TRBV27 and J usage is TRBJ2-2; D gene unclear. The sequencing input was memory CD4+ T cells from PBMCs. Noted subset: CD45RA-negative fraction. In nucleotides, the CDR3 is TGTGCCAGCAGTCCGAGACCCTTTCTGAACACCGGGGAGCTGTTTTTT. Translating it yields CASSPRPFLNTGELFF.